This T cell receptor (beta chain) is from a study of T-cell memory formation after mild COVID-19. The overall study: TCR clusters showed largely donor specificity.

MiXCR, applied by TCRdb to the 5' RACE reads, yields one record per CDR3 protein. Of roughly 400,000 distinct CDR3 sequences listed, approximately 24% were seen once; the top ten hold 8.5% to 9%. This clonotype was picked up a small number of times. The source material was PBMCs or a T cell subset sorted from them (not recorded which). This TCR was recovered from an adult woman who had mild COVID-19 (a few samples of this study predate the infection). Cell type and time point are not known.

In nucleotides, the CDR3 is TGTGCCAGCAGCTCCTCGGGGGCCACCTACGAGCAGTACTTC. It encodes CASSSSGATYEQYF. The chain has TRBV7-9 and TRBJ2-7, with D possibly called TRBD1 or TRBD2 (6 bases each). The CDR3 consists of 14 residues. The V gene's germline CDR1 is SEHNR and CDR2 FQNEAQ (reference sequence). V shed 4 bases and J shed 2 bases, with 12 bases lying between them.